The source of this TCR beta chain is a study of T-cell reconstitution after alpha-beta-depleted transplantation in children. The CDR3 totals 19 residues. Trimming removed 4 bases at V and 5 bases at J, with 29 bases between. The germline gives CDR1 WSHSY, CDR2 SAAADI. Study conclusions and caveats: Expanded graft clones, several hundred of them, were reportedly the source of alpha-beta T cells about two months after transplant. Surviving recipient T cells and thymic progenitors underlay high day-60 TCRbeta diversity in some patients. At one year after transplant, newly produced T cells mostly accounted for T-cell counts and diversity.

For this clonotype: What it recognizes is unknown.

Preparation of the TCRbeta library involved a method that used unique molecular identifiers. TCRdb processed the PCR reads anew with MiXCR; each CDR3 protein has one entry. The sample shows 700,000 to 850,000 distinct CDR3 sequences, about 16% of them seen only once. The sequences come from PBMCs, mostly from graft donor cells, collected 360 days after TCRalphabeta/CD19-depleted stem cell transplant. The V call is TRBV10-2, the J call TRBJ2-5; possible D gene TRBD2, 5 bases. The TCR originated in a male patient between 10 and 17 years old who had a stem cell transplant for acute lymphoblastic leukemia, so the T cells may come from the graft donor. Written as DNA, the CDR3 is TGCGCCAGCAGTGCCCCCCGCATTGGCCAGAGGGAGTTGCAGGAGACCCAGTACTTC. Amino acid sequence: CASSAPRIGQRELQETQYF.